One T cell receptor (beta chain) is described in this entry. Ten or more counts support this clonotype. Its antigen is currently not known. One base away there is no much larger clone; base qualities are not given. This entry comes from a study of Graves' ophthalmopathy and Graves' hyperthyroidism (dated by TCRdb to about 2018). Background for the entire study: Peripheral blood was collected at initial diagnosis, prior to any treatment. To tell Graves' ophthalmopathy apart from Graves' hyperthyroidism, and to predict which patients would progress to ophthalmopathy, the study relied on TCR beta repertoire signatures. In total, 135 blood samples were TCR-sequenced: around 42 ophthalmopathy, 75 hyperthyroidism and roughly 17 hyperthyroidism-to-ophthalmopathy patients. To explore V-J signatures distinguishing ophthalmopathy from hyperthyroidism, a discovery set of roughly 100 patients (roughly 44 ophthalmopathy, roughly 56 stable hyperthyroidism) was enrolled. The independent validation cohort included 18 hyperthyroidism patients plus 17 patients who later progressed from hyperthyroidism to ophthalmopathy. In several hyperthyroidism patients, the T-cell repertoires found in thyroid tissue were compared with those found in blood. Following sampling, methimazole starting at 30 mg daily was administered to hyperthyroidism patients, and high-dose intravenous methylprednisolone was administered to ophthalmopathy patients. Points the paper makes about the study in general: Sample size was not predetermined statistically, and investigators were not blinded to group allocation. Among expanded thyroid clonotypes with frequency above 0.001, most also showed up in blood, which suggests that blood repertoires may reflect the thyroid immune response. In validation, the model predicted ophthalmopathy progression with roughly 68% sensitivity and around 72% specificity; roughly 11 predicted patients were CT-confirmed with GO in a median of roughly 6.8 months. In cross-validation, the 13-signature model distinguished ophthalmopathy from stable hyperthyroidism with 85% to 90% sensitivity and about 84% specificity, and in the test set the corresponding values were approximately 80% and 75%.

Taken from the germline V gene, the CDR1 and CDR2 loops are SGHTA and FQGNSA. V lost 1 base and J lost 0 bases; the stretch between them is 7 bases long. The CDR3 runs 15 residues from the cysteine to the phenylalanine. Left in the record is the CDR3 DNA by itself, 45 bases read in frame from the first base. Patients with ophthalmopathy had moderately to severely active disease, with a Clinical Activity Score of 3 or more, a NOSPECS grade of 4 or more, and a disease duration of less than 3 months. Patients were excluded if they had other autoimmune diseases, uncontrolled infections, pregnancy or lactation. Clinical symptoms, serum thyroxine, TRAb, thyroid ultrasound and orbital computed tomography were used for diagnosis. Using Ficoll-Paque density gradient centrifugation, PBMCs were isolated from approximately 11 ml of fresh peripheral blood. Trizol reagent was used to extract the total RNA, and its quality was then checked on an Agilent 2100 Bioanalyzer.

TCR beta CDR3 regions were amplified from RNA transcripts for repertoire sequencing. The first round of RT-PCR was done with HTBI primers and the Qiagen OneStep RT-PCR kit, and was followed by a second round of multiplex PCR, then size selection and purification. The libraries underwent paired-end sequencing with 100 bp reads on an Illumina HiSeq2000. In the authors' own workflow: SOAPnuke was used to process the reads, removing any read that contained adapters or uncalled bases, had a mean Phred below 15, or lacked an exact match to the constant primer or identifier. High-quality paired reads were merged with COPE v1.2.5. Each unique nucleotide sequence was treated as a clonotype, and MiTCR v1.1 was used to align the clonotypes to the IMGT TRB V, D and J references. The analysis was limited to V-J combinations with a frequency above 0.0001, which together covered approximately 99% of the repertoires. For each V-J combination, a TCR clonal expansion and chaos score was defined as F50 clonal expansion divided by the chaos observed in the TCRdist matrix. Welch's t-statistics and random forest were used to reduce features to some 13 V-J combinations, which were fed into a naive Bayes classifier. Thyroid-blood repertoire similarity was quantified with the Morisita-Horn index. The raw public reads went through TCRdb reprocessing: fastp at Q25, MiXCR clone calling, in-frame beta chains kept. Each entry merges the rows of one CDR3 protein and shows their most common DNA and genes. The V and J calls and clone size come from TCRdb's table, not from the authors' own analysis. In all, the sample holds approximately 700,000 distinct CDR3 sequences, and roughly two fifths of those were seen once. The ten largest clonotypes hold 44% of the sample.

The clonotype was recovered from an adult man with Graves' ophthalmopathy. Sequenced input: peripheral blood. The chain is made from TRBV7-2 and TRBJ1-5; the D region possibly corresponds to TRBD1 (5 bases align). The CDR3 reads CASSLEGNSNQPQHF. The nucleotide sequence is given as TGTGCCAGCAGCTTAGAGGGGAATAGCAATCAGCCCCAGCATTTT.